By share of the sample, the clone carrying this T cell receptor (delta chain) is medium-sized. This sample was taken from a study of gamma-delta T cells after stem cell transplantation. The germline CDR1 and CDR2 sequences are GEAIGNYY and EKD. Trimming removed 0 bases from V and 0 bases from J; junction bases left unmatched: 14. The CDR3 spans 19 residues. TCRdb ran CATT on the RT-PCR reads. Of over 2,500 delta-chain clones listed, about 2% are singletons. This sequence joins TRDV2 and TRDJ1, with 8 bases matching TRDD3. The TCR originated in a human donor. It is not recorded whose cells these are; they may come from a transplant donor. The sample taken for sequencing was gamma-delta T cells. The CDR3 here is CACDTVRSGGDLDTDKLIF. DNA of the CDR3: TGTGCCTGTGACACCGTCCGGTCTGGGGGAGACCTTGACACCGATAAACTCATCTTT.